This TCR beta chain was recovered during a study of blood T cells in healthy people across ages. Study-wide findings and caveats: Naive CD4+ cells and diversity were both higher in long-lived donors than in aged donors.

For this clonotype: No antigen is known for it.

The germline V and J ends were trimmed by 8 bases and 4 bases, with 16 bases remaining between them. From germline, CDR1 is SEHNR and CDR2 FQNEAQ (reference sequence). This CDR3 has 14 amino acids. Combining a sample-barcoded 5' primer with a J-beta primer mix, a second PCR ran for roughly 7 to 11 cycles. Each of the samples gave a minimum of 2.5 million paired-end reads that contained CDR3. TCRdb reprocessed the 5' RACE reads via MiXCR and lists one record per CDR3 protein. The table includes 1.5 million to 2 million distinct CDR3 sequences, around half detected once. The chain is built from TRBV7-9 and TRBJ2-3; a possible D gene is TRBD1 (6 bases). Sequencing was performed on blood. The clonotype was recovered from a woman between 40 and 50 years old in good health. The CDR3 region has the DNA TGTGCCAGCGAAGGGACCCCAGGGGCAGATACGCAGTATTTT. It translates to CASEGTPGADTQYF. Based on the CDR3 plus reference TRBV7-9 and TRBJ2-3, the full variable domain is DTGVSQNPRHKITKRGQNVTFRCDPISEHNRLYWYRQTLGQGPEFLTYFQNEAQLEKSRLLSDRFSAERPKGSFSTLEIQRTEQGDSAMYLCASEGTPGADTQYFGPGTRLTVL.